The clone carrying this T cell receptor (beta chain) was detected many times. The germline V gene encodes CDR1 SNHLY and CDR2 FYNNEI. The V segment lost 8 bases and the J segment 5 bases; nucleotides outside the gene matches: 18. The CDR3 has 16 residues. First-strand cDNA relied on TRAV- and TRBV-specific primers spanning alpha and beta chains. TCR amplification involved around 22 PCR cycles with a constant-region primer and V-primer adapter. Each CDR3 protein gets one entry after TCRdb re-called the reads with MiXCR. The sample lists about 39,000 distinct CDR3 sequences; roughly 20% were seen once. These data originate in a study of low-dose radiotherapy and immunotherapy resistance in tumors. Described time point: after trial treatment. Regarding treatment: LDRT plus nivolumab, ipilimumab, low-dose cyclophosphamide and aspirin (RACIN trial).

This chain uses TRBV2 with TRBJ2-7; 7 nucleotides line up with TRBD1. Sequences were derived from PBMCs, sampled after low-dose radiotherapy plus immunotherapy. This receptor was obtained from a female donor with ovarian cancer. As DNA, the CDR3 is TGTGCCAGCCGACATACTTTATTGGACAGGATCGACGAGCAGTACTTC. Protein: CASRHTLLDRIDEQYF.